Each of the 15 T cell receptor beta chains below was sequenced from the same sample in a study of T cell changes during pregnancy in multiple sclerosis. The assay was immunoSEQ multiplex PCR, and TCRdb's table has in-frame clones only and misses some. The sample carries some 77,000 clones, approximately 92% recorded once. Source: CD4+ T cells from peripheral blood mononuclear cells, taken before pregnancy. The receptors come from a female donor with multiple sclerosis, enrolled in a pregnancy study.

The rearrangement links TRBV9 to TRBJ2-2, with 9 bases aligning to TRBD2. Germline CDR1 is SGDLS and CDR2 is YYNGEE. V shed 2 bases and J 0 bases; nucleotides not matched to a gene: 2. This CDR3 is 16 amino acids long. In DNA, the CDR3 is TGTGCCAGCAGCGTTTTAGCGGGAGCGAACACCGGGGAGCTGTTTTTT. Amino acids: CASSVLAGANTGELFF.

The gene calls are TRBV19 and TRBJ1-2, with D perhaps TRBD1 (6 bases). V gave up 9 bases and J gave up 3 bases, with 20 bases separating them. The CDR3 runs to 15 residues. The germline gives CDR1 LNHDA, CDR2 SQIVND (reference sequence). The CDR3 loop reads CASLTQGLGDYGYTF. The DNA of the CDR3 is TGTGCCAGCCTAACACAGGGATTGGGGGACTATGGCTACACCTTC.

This clone has a handful of counts. The chain has TRBV30 and TRBJ1-5; 9 bases align to TRBD1. The CDR3 contains 15 residues. V shed 7 bases, J shed 5 bases, and the junction held 12 bases outside the gene matches. Germline CDR1 GTSNPN, CDR2 SVGIG (reference sequence). CDR3 sequence reads: CASSPMGQGDQPQHF. CDR3 sequence (DNA): TGTGCCTCCTCGCCAATGGGACAGGGAGATCAGCCCCAGCATTTT.

This clone showed up just once. The V call is TRBV6-1, the J call TRBJ2-2; possible D gene TRBD2, 6 bases. Between the trimmed V and J ends, which lost 6 bases and 0 bases, there was a span of 11 bases. The CDR3 length is 15 residues. Germline V gene sequence: CDR1 MNHNS, CDR2 SASEGT. DNA of the CDR3: TGTGCCAGCAGATCCGGGGGAGCGAACACCGGGGAGCTGTTTTTT. This gives the protein CASRSGGANTGELFF.

The chain couples TRBV6-5 to TRBJ1-6; 8 nucleotides align to TRBD1. The trim removed 2 bases at V and 9 bases at J, leaving 3 bases unmatched. The CDR3 sequence is 14 residues long. Per germline, CDR1 MNHEY and CDR2 SVGAGI. In DNA form, the CDR3 reads TGTGCCAGCAGTTACGTCGGACAGGGTTCACCCCTCCACTTT. The encoded protein is CASSYVGQGSPLHF.

Comments on this clone: Other DNA sequences within the sample encode an identical CDR3. The rearrangement joins TRBV6-1 to TRBJ1-1, with a weak D call TRBD1 (5 bases). CDR1 MNHNS and CDR2 SASEGT come from the germline V gene. This CDR3 has 12 amino acids. V lost 7 bases and J lost 0, with 6 bases in between. CDR3 region: CASTGLNTEAFF. DNA of the CDR3: TGTGCCAGCACAGGGCTGAACACTGAAGCTTTCTTT.

This clone was found once. This chain connects TRBV9 to TRBJ2-2, with 11 bases identical to TRBD1. The trim removed 0 bases at V and 4 bases at J, leaving 8 bases unmatched. The CDR3 has 18 amino acids. Germline V gene data show CDR1 as SGDLS and CDR2 as YYNGEE. CDR3 DNA: TGTGCCAGCAGCGTAGCTGAGGACAGGGGGCCATCCACCGGGGAGCTGTTTTTT. Protein product: CASSVAEDRGPSTGELFF. Together with reference TRBV9 and TRBJ2-2, the CDR3 gives the full variable domain: DSGVTQTPKHLITATGQRVTLRCSPRSGDLSVYWYQQSLDQGLQFLIQYYNGEERAKGNILERFSAQQFPDLHSELNLSSLELGDSALYFCASSVAEDRGPSTGELFFGEGSRLTVL.

The chain links TRBV10-2 to TRBJ2-3; TRBD2 might be the D (6 bases). The germline V gene encodes CDR1 WSHSY and CDR2 SAAADI. Trimming took 8 bases from V and 4 from J, leaving 10 bases between them. This CDR3 contains 12 residues. CDR3 region: CASGGTADTQYF. The CDR3 DNA is TGCGCCAGCGGCGGGACGGCAGATACGCAGTATTTT.

The chain joins TRBV6-5 to TRBJ2-3; 12 bases line up with TRBD1. The length of the CDR3 is 15 residues. The V gene end was trimmed by 6 bases and the J gene end by 6 bases; junction bases not matched to a gene: 7. Germline CDR1 MNHEY, CDR2 SVGAGI. CDR3 protein: CASRAGQGASDTQYF. The CDR3 region has the DNA TGTGCCAGCAGAGCGGGACAGGGGGCAAGCGATACGCAGTATTTT.

This chain joins TRBV5-1 and TRBJ2-1, with D hard to call. V shed 0 bases and J shed 5 bases, with 12 bases lying between them. CDR1 and CDR2 (germline): SGHRS, YFSETQ. The CDR3 is 15 amino acids. The CDR3 DNA follows: TGCGCCAGCAGCTTGGTTGTTAGCAGCCACAATGAGCAGTTCTTC. Translating gives CASSLVVSSHNEQFF.

This chain connects TRBV4-2 to TRBJ2-1; no clear D gene. V shed 6 bases and J shed 7 bases, with 7 bases lying between them. The CDR3 is 11 amino acids. Per germline, CDR1 LGHNA and CDR2 YNFKEQ. CDR3 bases: TGTGCCAGCAGTTCGCGAAATGAGCAGTTCTTC. This translates into CASSSRNEQFF.

The chain recombines TRBV11-2 with TRBJ2-7, with a tentative D call TRBD2 (5 bases). The germline V and J ends were trimmed by 4 bases and 0 bases, with 10 bases remaining between them. The CDR3 is made up of 14 amino acids. Germline V gives CDR1 SGHAT, CDR2 FQNNGV. The DNA of the CDR3 is TGTGCCAGCAGCTCTCGGAGGAGCTCCTACGAGCAGTACTTC. Its translation: CASSSRRSSYEQYF.

This sequence joins TRBV18 and TRBJ2-2; 10 bases match TRBD1. This CDR3 spans 16 amino acids. V dropped 1 base and J dropped 4; count of bases not matched to a gene: 3. Germline V gene sequence: CDR1 KGHSH, CDR2 LQKENI. The DNA of the CDR3 is TGTGCCAGCTCACCACGGGGACAGGGGAGCACCGGGGAGCTGTTTTTT. Translation gives CASSPRGQGSTGELFF.

The rearrangement links TRBV7-2 to TRBJ2-1, with 14 bases matching TRBD2. The V gene end was trimmed by 5 bases and the J gene end by 4 bases; junction bases not matched to a gene: 7. The CDR3 length is 17 residues. In germline, CDR1 is SGHTA, CDR2 FQGNSA. In DNA, the CDR3 is TGTGCCAGCAGCCGTCTGTGGACTAGCGGGGGGTACAATGAGCAGTTCTTC. This gives the protein CASSRLWTSGGYNEQFF.

The rearrangement links TRBV5-1 to TRBJ2-2; maybe TRBD2 (6 bases). V lost 4 bases to trimming and J lost 0 bases, with 13 bases between them. Looked up from germline, CDR1 is SGHRS and CDR2 is YFSETQ. The CDR3 length is 16 residues. CDR3 protein: CASSPLAGSNTGELFF. As DNA, the CDR3 is TGCGCCAGCAGCCCCCTGGCGGGGTCGAACACCGGGGAGCTGTTTTTT.